This TCR beta chain appears in the sequencing data of a study of blood T cell repertoires in COVID-19. Study-level background: The United States, Italy and Spain were the sources of the acute and convalescent COVID-19 samples.

The CDR3 is 14 residues long. Trimming shortened V by 6 bases and J by 4 bases, and 12 bases separated the two germline ends. Germline CDR1 MNHEY, CDR2 SVGEGT. Under the authors' procedure: How many nucleated cells were present was estimated from reference gene primer amplification. Produced via immunoSEQ multiplex PCR; TCRdb's table is partial and in-frame only. V and J calls and clone size are those listed in that table; D and trimming were worked out from the DNA. The data contain some 150,000 clones, 70% to 90% of them singletons. This receptor was obtained from a woman aged 70 to 79 with acute or convalescent COVID-19. The sequenced material came from peripheral blood. V usage is TRBV6-2 or TRBV6-3 and J usage is TRBJ2-2, with D possibly matching TRBD1 (6 bases). The CDR3 DNA is TGTGCCAGCAGCGACTGGGGGCGCACCGGGGAGCTGTTTTTT. This translates into CASSDWGRTGELFF.